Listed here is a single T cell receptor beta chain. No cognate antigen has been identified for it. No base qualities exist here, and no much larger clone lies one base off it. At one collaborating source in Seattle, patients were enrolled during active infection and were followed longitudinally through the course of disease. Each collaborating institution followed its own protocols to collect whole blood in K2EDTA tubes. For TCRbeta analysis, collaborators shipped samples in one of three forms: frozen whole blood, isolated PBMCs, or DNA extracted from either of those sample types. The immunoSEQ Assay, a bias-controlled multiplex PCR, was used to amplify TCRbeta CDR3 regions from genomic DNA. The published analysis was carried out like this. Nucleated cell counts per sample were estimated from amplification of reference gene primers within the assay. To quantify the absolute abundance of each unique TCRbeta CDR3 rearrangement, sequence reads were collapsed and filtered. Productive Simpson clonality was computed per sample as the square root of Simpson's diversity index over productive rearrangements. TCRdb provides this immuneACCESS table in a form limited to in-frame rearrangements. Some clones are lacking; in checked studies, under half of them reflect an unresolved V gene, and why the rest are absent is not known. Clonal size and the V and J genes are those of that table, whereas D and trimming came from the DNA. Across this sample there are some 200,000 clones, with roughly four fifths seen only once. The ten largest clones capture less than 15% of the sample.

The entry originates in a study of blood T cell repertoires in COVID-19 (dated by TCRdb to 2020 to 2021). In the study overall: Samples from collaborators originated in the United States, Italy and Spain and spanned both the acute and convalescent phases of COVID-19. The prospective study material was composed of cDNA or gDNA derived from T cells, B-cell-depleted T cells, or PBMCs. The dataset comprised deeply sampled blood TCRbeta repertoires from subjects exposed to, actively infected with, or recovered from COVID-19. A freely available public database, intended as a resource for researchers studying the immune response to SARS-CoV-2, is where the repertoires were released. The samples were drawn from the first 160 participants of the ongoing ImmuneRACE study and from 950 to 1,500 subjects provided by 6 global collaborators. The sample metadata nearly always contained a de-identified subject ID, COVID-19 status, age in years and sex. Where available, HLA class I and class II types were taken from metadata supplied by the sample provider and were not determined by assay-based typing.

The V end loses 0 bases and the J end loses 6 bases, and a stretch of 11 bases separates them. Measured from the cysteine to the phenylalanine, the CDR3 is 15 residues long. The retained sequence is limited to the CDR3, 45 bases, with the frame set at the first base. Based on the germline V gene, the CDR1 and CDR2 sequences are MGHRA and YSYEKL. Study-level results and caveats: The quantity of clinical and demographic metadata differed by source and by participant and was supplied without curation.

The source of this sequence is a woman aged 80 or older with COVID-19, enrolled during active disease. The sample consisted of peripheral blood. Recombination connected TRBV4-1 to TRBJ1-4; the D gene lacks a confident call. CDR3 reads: CASSQEVQLDEKLFF. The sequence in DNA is TGCGCCAGCAGCCAAGAAGTGCAACTGGATGAAAAACTGTTTTTT.